This T cell receptor (beta chain) emerged from a study of cytomegalovirus exposure and HLA in healthy donors. It was with 60 Vbeta and 13 Jbeta primers that the PCR ran. Method: immunoSEQ multiplex PCR; TCRdb's copy keeps in-frame clones and lacks some. The sample consists of around 150,000 clones, around 80% of them appearing once. Overall study results and limits: The authors later linked a missense DCLRE1C variant to TCR beta V- and J-gene trimming. Among donors in an Asian-associated ancestry cluster, a later analysis reportedly found fewer N-insertions than the approximately 700-donor mean. Apparent HLA restriction characterized most CMV-associated TCR beta chains in a later analysis. Some segments of the V type, notably TRBV6-2 and TRBV6-3, were excluded as indistinguishable.

With respect to this clone: Antigen unknown.

Unmatched junction bases numbered 10, after V lost 5 bases and J lost 4 bases. There are 15 residues in the CDR3. The germline CDR1 and CDR2 sequences are SGHTA and FQGNSA. This clonotype was obtained from a boy between 2 and 15 years old in good health and CMV-seronegative. The sequenced material came from PBMCs. J is TRBJ1-1 and V is TRBV7-2, with 7 bases that match TRBD1. CDR3 residues: CASSLDRVIATEAFF. CDR3 in DNA: TGTGCCAGCAGCCTTGACAGGGTAATTGCCACTGAAGCTTTCTTT.